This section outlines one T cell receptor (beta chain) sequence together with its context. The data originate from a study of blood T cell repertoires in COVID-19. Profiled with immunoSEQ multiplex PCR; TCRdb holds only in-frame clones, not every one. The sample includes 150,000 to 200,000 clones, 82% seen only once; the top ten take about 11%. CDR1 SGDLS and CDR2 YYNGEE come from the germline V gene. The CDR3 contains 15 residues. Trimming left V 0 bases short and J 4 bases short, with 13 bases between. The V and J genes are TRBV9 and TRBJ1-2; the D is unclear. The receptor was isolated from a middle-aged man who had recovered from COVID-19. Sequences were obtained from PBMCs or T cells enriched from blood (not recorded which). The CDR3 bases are TGTGCCAGCAGCGTAGTTCCAGGCGTATCCTATGGCTACACCTTC. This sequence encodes CASSVVPGVSYGYTF.